This is a list of T cell receptor beta chains from one sample in a study of cytomegalovirus exposure and HLA in healthy donors. Data came from immunoSEQ multiplex PCR; TCRdb stores just in-frame clones and leaves some out. Of around 120,000 clones listed, about 63% are singletons. The sequencing input was PBMCs. These receptors came from a man aged 25 to 45 in good health and CMV-seropositive. CDR3s include the opening cysteine and the closing phenylalanine or tryptophan. The order of the fields is D gene, clone size, V gene, J gene, CDR3 DNA, CDR3 protein. The D gene is left open where the match is weak. Clone size appears in some rows only: once, few, many, or a class for an expanded clone.

D gene: NA; clone size: NA; V gene: TRBV6-5; J gene: TRBJ2-5; CDR3 DNA: TGTGCCAGCAGTCGCCGGGAGACCCAGTACTTC; CDR3 protein: CASSRRETQYF
D gene: TRBD1; clone size: NA; V gene: TRBV11-3; J gene: TRBJ2-2; CDR3 DNA: TGTGCCAGCAGCTTAGACTCGGGGACAGGGACGAACAGAGGCACCGGGGAGCTGTTTTTT; CDR3 protein: CASSLDSGTGTNRGTGELFF
D gene: NA; clone size: NA; V gene: TRBV5-6; J gene: TRBJ2-7; CDR3 DNA: TGTGCCAGCAGCTTGGCCCTCTACGAGCAGTACTTC; CDR3 protein: CASSLALYEQYF
D gene: TRBD1; clone size: once; V gene: TRBV29-1; J gene: TRBJ1-1; CDR3 DNA: TGCAGCGTTGGACAGGGGGCGCGCACTGAAGCTTTCTTT; CDR3 protein: CSVGQGARTEAFF
D gene: NA; clone size: few; V gene: TRBV6-5; J gene: TRBJ1-1; CDR3 DNA: TGTGCCAGCAGCTTGACAGACAACACTGAAGCTTTCTTT; CDR3 protein: CASSLTDNTEAFF
D gene: TRBD1; clone size: NA; V gene: TRBV7-3; J gene: TRBJ2-2; CDR3 DNA: TGTGCCAGCAGCTCAACCCGGGACAGGGTCCACACCGGGGAGCTGTTTTTT; CDR3 protein: CASSSTRDRVHTGELFF
D gene: NA; clone size: once; V gene: TRBV18; J gene: TRBJ1-5; CDR3 DNA: TGTGCCAGCTCACCACCACCGGCAGGATCCAATCAGCCCCAGCATTTT; CDR3 protein: CASSPPPAGSNQPQHF
D gene: NA; clone size: once; V gene: TRBV18; J gene: TRBJ1-1; CDR3 DNA: TGTGCCAGCTCACCATTGGCAGATGTTAGCATGGTCCTGAACACTGAAGCTTTCTTT; CDR3 protein: CASSPLADVSMVLNTEAFF
D gene: TRBD1; clone size: NA; V gene: TRBV5-4; J gene: TRBJ1-4; CDR3 DNA: TGTGCCAGCAGCCGGAGGACAGGGGAACGCGAAAAACTGTTTTTT; CDR3 protein: CASSRRTGEREKLFF
D gene: NA; clone size: NA; V gene: TRBV9; J gene: TRBJ1-3; CDR3 DNA: TGTGCCAGCAGCCCCGGGGTCTCTGGAAACACCATATATTTT; CDR3 protein: CASSPGVSGNTIYF
D gene: NA; clone size: NA; V gene: TRBV5-1; J gene: TRBJ1-1; CDR3 DNA: TGCGCCAGCAGCGGGGGAGGGGGGCGAAACACTGAAGCTTTCTTT; CDR3 protein: CASSGGGGRNTEAFF
D gene: TRBD1; clone size: once; V gene: TRBV11-3; J gene: TRBJ2-2; CDR3 DNA: TGTGCCAGCAGAGGGGGCGGTGGGACCGGGGAGCTGTTTTTT; CDR3 protein: CASRGGGGTGELFF
D gene: NA; clone size: NA; V gene: TRBV1; J gene: TRBJ1-5; CDR3 DNA: TGCACCAGCAGCCACTCCCGGGACAGGGTGCCTCAGCCCCAGCATTTT; CDR3 protein: CTSSHSRDRVPQPQHF
D gene: TRBD1; clone size: few; V gene: TRBV5-1; J gene: TRBJ1-2; CDR3 DNA: TGCGCCAGCGGAGCGTCGGGACAGAACTATGGCTACACCTTC; CDR3 protein: CASGASGQNYGYTF
D gene: TRBD1; clone size: NA; V gene: TRBV7-2; J gene: TRBJ1-5; CDR3 DNA: TGTGCCAGCAGCCCAGGGACAGGGAGGGAGCCCCAGCATTTT; CDR3 protein: CASSPGTGREPQHF
D gene: TRBD2; clone size: few; V gene: TRBV4-2; J gene: TRBJ2-3; CDR3 DNA: TGTGCCAGCAGCCAAGGGTTAGGGACTAGGGGACCTAGGGCGCAGTATTTT; CDR3 protein: CASSQGLGTRGPRAQYF
D gene: TRBD1; clone size: NA; V gene: TRBV13; J gene: TRBJ1-2; CDR3 DNA: TGTGCCAGCAGCTTCGGACAGGAGGGTGTCTATGGCTACACCTTC; CDR3 protein: CASSFGQEGVYGYTF
D gene: NA; clone size: NA; V gene: TRBV7-2; J gene: TRBJ2-1; CDR3 DNA: TGTGCCAGCAGCTCCCAGGGGCGCTATTCCTACAATGAGCAGTTCTTC; CDR3 protein: CASSSQGRYSYNEQFF
D gene: NA; clone size: NA; V gene: TRBV6-1; J gene: TRBJ1-1; CDR3 DNA: TGTGCCAGCAGTGAAGCTGTACAGGGATTCATGAACACTGAAGCTTTCTTT; CDR3 protein: CASSEAVQGFMNTEAFF
D gene: NA; clone size: NA; V gene: TRBV27; J gene: TRBJ1-2; CDR3 DNA: TGTGCCAGCCCCCCTCCGACCCGGGGAGCTAACTATGGCTACACCTTC; CDR3 protein: CASPPPTRGANYGYTF
D gene: TRBD1; clone size: NA; V gene: TRBV5-5; J gene: TRBJ2-4; CDR3 DNA: TGTGCCAGCAGCCCGTCCGGAGGACAGGGGAACATTCAGTACTTC; CDR3 protein: CASSPSGGQGNIQYF
D gene: NA; clone size: NA; V gene: TRBV15; J gene: TRBJ2-3; CDR3 DNA: TGTGCCACCAGCGGGGACTTCGGTACGCAGTATTTT; CDR3 protein: CATSGDFGTQYF
D gene: NA; clone size: few; V gene: TRBV5-6; J gene: TRBJ1-5; CDR3 DNA: TGTGCCAGCAGTATCGGGGGGCTACGGTGGGACAATCAGCCCCAGCATTTT; CDR3 protein: CASSIGGLRWDNQPQHF
D gene: TRBD2; clone size: NA; V gene: TRBV11-1; J gene: TRBJ2-7; CDR3 DNA: TGTGCCAGCAGCTCCGGACTAGATAAGTGGTACGAGCAGTACTTC; CDR3 protein: CASSSGLDKWYEQYF
D gene: TRBD1; clone size: NA; V gene: TRBV7-8; J gene: TRBJ1-3; CDR3 DNA: TGTGCCAGCAGCTCAGGGGGGAACTCTGGAAACACCATATATTTT; CDR3 protein: CASSSGGNSGNTIYF
D gene: TRBD2; clone size: once; V gene: TRBV11-1; J gene: TRBJ2-7; CDR3 DNA: TGTGCCAGCAGCTCGCCGGGACTAGGAAAATACGAGCAGTACTTC; CDR3 protein: CASSSPGLGKYEQYF
D gene: NA; clone size: NA; V gene: TRBV10-3; J gene: TRBJ2-1; CDR3 DNA: TGTGCCATCAGTGCACTGGATGAGCAGTTCTTC; CDR3 protein: CAISALDEQFF
D gene: TRBD2; clone size: NA; V gene: TRBV5-1; J gene: TRBJ2-1; CDR3 DNA: TGCGCCAGCAGCTCCGGGACTAGCGATTACAATGAGCAGTTCTTC; CDR3 protein: CASSSGTSDYNEQFF
D gene: TRBD2; clone size: few; V gene: TRBV7-2; J gene: TRBJ2-7; CDR3 DNA: TGTGCCAGCAGCAAACACGCGGGAGGGCCATACGAGCAGTACTTC; CDR3 protein: CASSKHAGGPYEQYF
D gene: TRBD2; clone size: once; V gene: TRBV4-1; J gene: TRBJ2-1; CDR3 DNA: TGCGCCAGCAGCCGACTAGCTTTCGATGAGCAGTTCTTC; CDR3 protein: CASSRLAFDEQFF
D gene: TRBD2; clone size: few; V gene: TRBV7-3; J gene: TRBJ2-7; CDR3 DNA: TGTGCCAGCAGCGCCCAGACCGGGGGGGAGCAGTACTTC; CDR3 protein: CASSAQTGGEQYF
D gene: NA; clone size: NA; V gene: TRBV5-4; J gene: TRBJ2-1; CDR3 DNA: TGTGCCAGCAACCAATGGGGAGGTGGGTCTTCCTACAATGAGCAGTTCTTC; CDR3 protein: CASNQWGGGSSYNEQFF
D gene: NA; clone size: NA; V gene: TRBV28; J gene: TRBJ1-2; CDR3 DNA: TGTGCCAGCAGGGCGGTCGGCTATGGCTACACCTTC; CDR3 protein: CASRAVGYGYTF
D gene: NA; clone size: NA; V gene: TRBV29-1; J gene: TRBJ1-1; CDR3 DNA: TGCAGCGTTGAAGATTCGGTGGCAGGGGTGAACACTGAAGCTTTCTTT; CDR3 protein: CSVEDSVAGVNTEAFF
D gene: TRBD2; clone size: NA; V gene: TRBV19; J gene: TRBJ2-1; CDR3 DNA: TGTGCCAGTAGCTTGGGCGGGAGCTCCTACAATGAGCAGTTCTTC; CDR3 protein: CASSLGGSSYNEQFF
D gene: NA; clone size: NA; V gene: TRBV11-2; J gene: TRBJ1-3; CDR3 DNA: TGTGCCAGCAGCTTAGGACAGCCGGTGGACACCATATATTTT; CDR3 protein: CASSLGQPVDTIYF